The 27 T cell receptor beta chains presented below share a single source sample, sequenced in a study of T cell repertoires in cytomegalovirus infection. Each CDR3 protein is one row after TCRdb ran MiXCR on the reads. Of around 78,000 distinct CDR3 sequences listed, around 37% were seen once; the top ten hold over 85%. Their specific antigens are unknown. This sample comprised CD8+ T cells from cultured PBMCs, obtained from culture after CMV antigen stimulation. These receptors all stem from a human donor in good health (CMV status not recorded). Some clones in this sample may be carry-over from other donors' samples.

The rearrangement joins TRBV6-6 to TRBJ2-3, with TRBD2 identical over 13 bases. The V gene's germline CDR1 is MNHNY and CDR2 SVGAGI (reference sequence). The CDR3 has 16 residues. J lost 7 bases, V lost 3 bases, and 7 bases had no gene match. The CDR3 DNA reads as TGTGCCAGCAGTTATGGGACTAGCGGGGTAACGAATACGCAGTATTTT. Translation: CASSYGTSGVTNTQYF.

In this sample, this clonotype turned up many times. The chain uses TRBV7-2 and TRBJ2-1; TRBD1 matches at 9 bases. The CDR3 has 16 residues. The junction had 4 bases not matched to a gene; V was cut back by 1 base and J by 3 bases. Germline values: CDR1 SGHTA, CDR2 FQGNSA. Here the CDR3 reads CASSLVGTGYYNEQFF. The DNA of the CDR3 is TGTGCCAGCAGCTTAGTTGGGACAGGGTACTACAATGAGCAGTTCTTC. Full variable domain (missing parts from reference TRBV7-2 and TRBJ2-1): GAGVSQSPSNKVTEKGKDVELRCDPISGHTALYWYRQSLGQGLEFLIYFQGNSAPDKSGLPSDRFSAERTGGSVSTLTIQRTQQEDSAVYLCASSLVGTGYYNEQFFGPGTRLTVL.

V is TRBV7-2 and J is TRBJ2-3; a possible D gene is TRBD1 (5 bases). Deletions cut 0 bases from V and 0 bases from J, with 7 bases between. CDR1 and CDR2 from the germline V gene are SGHTA and FQGNSA. The CDR3 covers 15 residues. The CDR3 region has the DNA TGTGCCAGCAGCTTAGCGGGGCCTAGCACAGATACGCAGTATTTT. Its translation is CASSLAGPSTDTQYF.

The chain employs TRBV7-9 and TRBJ2-6; D is ambiguous. The V gene lost 5 bases and the J gene lost 0 bases, with 8 bases spanning the gap. From germline, CDR1 is SEHNR and CDR2 FQNEAQ (reference sequence). CDR3 length equals 15 residues. CDR3 loop: CASSKVSSGANVLTF. As DNA, the CDR3 is TGTGCCAGCAGCAAAGTCAGCTCTGGGGCCAACGTCCTGACTTTC.

The V gene is TRBV2, the J gene TRBJ2-7; D possibly corresponds to TRBD1 (5 bases). The V and J ends lost 2 bases and 3 bases respectively, with 14 bases between them. This CDR3 has 15 amino acids. Germline V lookup: CDR1 SNHLY, CDR2 FYNNEI. CDR3 residues: CASSENGASGYEQYF. The DNA for the CDR3 is TGTGCCAGCAGTGAAAATGGGGCCAGTGGCTACGAGCAGTACTTC.

This chain connects TRBV7-8 to TRBJ1-1, with 10 bases fitting TRBD1. The germline V gene encodes CDR1 SGHVS and CDR2 FQNEAQ. The trim removed 4 bases at V and 3 bases at J, leaving 5 bases unmatched. The CDR3 is made up of 15 amino acids. In nucleotides, the CDR3 is TGTGCCAGCAGCTCCCCCGGGACAGGGGACACTGAAGCTTTCTTT. Its translation: CASSSPGTGDTEAFF. The entire variable domain, with the rest obtained from reference TRBV7-8 and TRBJ1-1, is as follows: GAGVSQSPRYKVAKRGQDVALRCDPISGHVSLFWYQQALGQGPEFLTYFQNEAQLDKSGLPSDRFFAERPEGSVSTLKIQRTQQEDSAVYLCASSSPGTGDTEAFFGQGTRLTVV.

The chain links TRBV19 to TRBJ2-7; a possible D gene is TRBD2 (5 bases). Germline values: CDR1 LNHDA, CDR2 SQIVND (reference sequence). Deletions cut 6 bases from V and 3 bases from J, with 18 bases between. This CDR3 contains 15 residues. CDR3 loop: CASSPEGAGNYEQYF. The CDR3 nucleotides are TGTGCCAGTAGCCCCGAGGGAGCCGGGAACTACGAGCAGTACTTC.

The rearrangement joins TRBV27 to TRBJ1-2; D gene ambiguous. The length of the CDR3 is 14 residues. Trimming took off 3 bases at V and 4 bases at J, with 12 bases between the two ends. The germline V gene has CDR1 MNHEY and CDR2 SMNVEV (reference sequence). The CDR3 reads CASSFSSRSYGYTF. DNA of the CDR3: TGTGCCAGCAGTTTCTCCTCCAGGAGCTATGGCTACACCTTC.

This chain links TRBV12-3 or TRBV12-4 with TRBJ2-1, with no clear D. Trimming shortened V by 3 bases and J by 5 bases, and 11 bases separated the two germline ends. The CDR3 has 14 residues. The CDR3 region is CASSFTSVNNEQFF. CDR3 DNA: TGTGCCAGCAGTTTCACCTCCGTAAACAATGAGCAGTTCTTC.

The rearrangement uses TRBV29-1 and TRBJ1-5, with D possibly TRBD1 on 5 matching bases. The germline gives CDR1 SQVTM, CDR2 ANQGSEA. The CDR3 covers 12 residues. The ends were cut back, 7 bases at V and 9 bases at J, with 16 bases in the middle. The CDR3 here is CSGGTGDGPQHF. CDR3 coding DNA: TGCAGCGGGGGGACCGGGGATGGGCCCCAGCATTTT.

J is TRBJ1-1 and V is TRBV7-9; 8 bases are a match to TRBD1. Trimming removed 5 bases from V and 1 base from J; junction bases left unmatched: 12. The CDR3 is made up of 17 amino acids. Germline V gene data show CDR1 as SEHNR and CDR2 as FQNEAQ (reference sequence). The CDR3 sequence is CASSTTGGNLANTEAFF. Written as DNA, the CDR3 is TGTGCCAGCAGCACTACAGGGGGAAACTTGGCGAACACTGAAGCTTTCTTT.

The J gene is TRBJ1-1, the V gene TRBV4-1; a possible D gene is TRBD1 (5 bases). CDR1 MGHRA and CDR2 YSYEKL come from the germline V gene. Trimming left V 5 bases short and J 1 base short, with 17 bases between. The length of the CDR3 is 16 residues. The CDR3 reads CASSTRLPGENTEAFF. CDR3 in DNA: TGCGCCAGCAGCACCCGGCTCCCGGGGGAGAACACTGAAGCTTTCTTT.

The chain combines TRBV27 with TRBJ2-3; TRBD2 agrees at 7 bases. CDR3 length equals 14 residues. Germline lookup yields CDR1 MNHEY and CDR2 SMNVEV (reference sequence). After removal of 6 bases from V and 2 bases from J, the junction contained 5 bases not matched to a gene. CDR3 DNA sequence: TGTGCCAGCAGCCGGGGGGTCCCCACAGATACGCAGTATTTT. Amino acids: CASSRGVPTDTQYF.

The V and J genes are TRBV27 and TRBJ2-7; D call uncertain. Trimming took 3 bases from V and 5 from J, leaving 17 bases between them. The CDR3 is 15 amino acids. Germline-derived CDR1 and CDR2 are MNHEY and SMNVEV (reference sequence). The CDR3 bases are TGTGCCAGCAGTTTCTCTACGGGCCCCCACCACGAGCAGTACTTC. Protein product: CASSFSTGPHHEQYF.

This clonotype was observed a few times. This chain joins TRBV4-1 and TRBJ1-1; D not resolved. The CDR3 spans 13 residues. Germline V lookup: CDR1 MGHRA, CDR2 YSYEKL. V was cut by 8 bases and J by 1 base, with 11 bases left in between. CDR3 sequence (DNA): TGCGCCAGCGCGGGTATCGGGAACACTGAAGCTTTCTTT. Translation: CASAGIGNTEAFF.

The V and J genes are TRBV7-9 and TRBJ1-5; 10 nucleotides agree with TRBD1. This CDR3 is built from 16 residues. With 1 base clipped from V and 0 bases from J, the junction kept 0 bases outside the gene matches. Germline V CDR1 and CDR2: SEHNR, FQNEAQ (reference sequence). In nucleotides, the CDR3 is TGTGCCAGCAGCTTAGGGGACAGGGGTAGCAATCAGCCCCAGCATTTT. Translated, it gives CASSLGDRGSNQPQHF.

This clonotype has more than one count but fewer than ten. V gene TRBV5-1 combines with J gene TRBJ2-5, with unresolved D. The CDR3 length is 13 residues. Germline V CDR1 and CDR2: SGHRS, YFSETQ. V was trimmed by 4 bases and J by 5 bases, leaving 12 bases between them. The DNA of the CDR3 is TGCGCCAGCAGCCGTTATATCGGTGAGACCCAGTACTTC. Its translation is CASSRYIGETQYF.

The chain recombines TRBV12-5 with TRBJ1-5; D possibly corresponds to TRBD1 (6 bases). V lost 5 bases, J lost 4 bases, and 12 bases lay in between. CDR1 and CDR2 from the germline V gene are LGHNT and FRNRAP. The CDR3 length is 14 residues. CDR3 protein: CASGRTVWNQPQHF. The CDR3 DNA follows: TGTGCTAGTGGTCGGACAGTATGGAATCAGCCCCAGCATTTT.

This clonotype was picked up a small number of times. V is TRBV18 and J is TRBJ1-1; D remains ambiguous. Germline CDR1 and CDR2: KGHSH and LQKENI. The CDR3 totals 16 residues. V dropped 5 bases and J dropped 2 bases, with 18 bases sitting between them. This CDR3 reads CASSDAGLSANTEAFF. DNA for the CDR3: TGTGCCAGCTCAGATGCGGGTTTGTCGGCCAACACTGAAGCTTTCTTT.

The chain recombines TRBV6-2 or TRBV6-3 with TRBJ1-4; D gene unclear. Trimming took 8 bases from V and 6 from J, leaving 19 bases between them. The V gene's germline CDR1 is MNHEY and CDR2 SVGEGT. The CDR3 has 15 residues. The DNA for the CDR3 is TGTGCCAGCTCCCCCATTCAAACGGCGGATGAAAAACTGTTTTTT. Translated: CASSPIQTADEKLFF.

The chain recombines TRBV6-1 with TRBJ2-2; D gene ambiguous. The CDR3 is made up of 16 amino acids. V lost 3 bases, J lost 7 bases, and 18 bases lay in between. Germline values: CDR1 MNHNS, CDR2 SASEGT. CDR3 nucleotide sequence: TGTGCCAGCAGTGACCCGCTAATTTGGCGGAGCGGGGAGCTGTTTTTT. It codes for CASSDPLIWRSGELFF.

This clonotype was seen a few times. V usage is TRBV20-1 and J usage is TRBJ1-5; tentative D call: TRBD1 (6 bases). Between the trimmed V and J ends, which lost 1 base and 7 bases, there was a span of 14 bases. Germline assignment: CDR1 DFQATT and CDR2 SNEGSKA (reference sequence). The CDR3 contains 14 residues. CDR3 coding DNA: TGCAGTGCTAGAGGTACAGGGAACGGCCAGCCCCAGCATTTT. It encodes CSARGTGNGQPQHF.

This clonotype was seen repeatedly, ten times or more. This rearrangement joins TRBV7-2 to TRBJ2-5; the D gene is possibly TRBD2 (6 bases). Germline lookup yields CDR1 SGHTA and CDR2 FQGNSA. The CDR3 covers 13 residues. The V end lost 5 bases, the J end lost 1 base, and 8 bases lay between the germline ends. CDR3 region: CASSPGLQETQYF. CDR3 DNA sequence: TGTGCCAGCAGCCCGGGACTCCAAGAGACCCAGTACTTC.

This clonotype has just a few counts. The rearrangement uses TRBV27 and TRBJ2-7; TRBD2 matches 9 bases. There are 15 residues in the CDR3. Losses at the gene ends were 0 bases for V and 0 bases for J; bases not matched to a gene: 0. Looked up from germline, CDR1 is MNHEY and CDR2 is SMNVEV (reference sequence). CDR3 nucleotide sequence: TGTGCCAGCAGTTTATCTAGCGGGGGCTCCTACGAGCAGTACTTC. Translated: CASSLSSGGSYEQYF.

This clonotype was detected a few times. This chain uses TRBV7-8 with TRBJ2-7, with TRBD1 as a possible D gene (6 bases). The length of the CDR3 is 15 residues. Trimming took 4 bases from V and 6 from J, leaving 19 bases between them. Germline CDR1 reads SGHVS; CDR2 reads FQNEAQ. CDR3 nucleotide sequence: TGTGCCAGCAGCTCTTTCAGGGGACCCACTTCCGAGCAGTACTTC. Encoded protein: CASSSFRGPTSEQYF.

J is TRBJ1-1 and V is TRBV2; D unresolved. Trimming pared 2 bases from V and 4 bases from J, leaving 23 bases between. Germline loops: CDR1 SNHLY, CDR2 FYNNEI. CDR3 size: 18 residues. The CDR3 coding sequence is TGTGCCAGCAGTGAAAGTATAGAAACCCCGGGGATGAGCACTGAAGCTTTCTTT. It encodes CASSESIETPGMSTEAFF.

The V call is TRBV20-1, the J call TRBJ2-2; D is unclear. This CDR3 spans 15 amino acids. Looked up from germline, CDR1 is DFQATT and CDR2 is SNEGSKA (reference sequence). The germline V and J ends were trimmed by 3 bases and 4 bases, with 15 bases remaining between them. This CDR3 reads CSASLPNLRTGELFF. The CDR3, as DNA: TGCAGTGCTAGCTTGCCCAATCTCCGCACCGGGGAGCTGTTTTTT.